Reported below is one T cell receptor (beta chain). Sequencing was performed with immunoSEQ multiplex PCR; in TCRdb, only in-frame clones are kept and a portion is missing. This sample has over a million clones, with more than 95% found just once. The data belong to a study of shared clonotypes between healthy human individuals. Background on the study: Every donor yielded three CD4 naive, three CD4 memory, two CD8 naive and one CD8 memory plate.

Trimming pared 5 bases from V and 4 bases from J, leaving 6 bases between. Germline values: CDR1 ENHRY, CDR2 SYGVKD. This CDR3 spans 12 amino acids. The chain carries TRBV10-3 and TRBJ1-5; possible D gene TRBD1, 5 bases. The specimen was naive CD4+ T cells sorted from blood. Subset: CD45RA+ positively selected. This TCR came from a man aged 25-40 years in good health. The CDR3 nucleotides are TGTGCCATCAGTACAGGTAATCAGCCCCAGCATTTT. Amino acids: CAISTGNQPQHF.